Sequencing of this TCR beta chain was carried out in a study of blood T cell repertoires in COVID-19 (TCRdb year 2020). Looking at the study overall: The collaborator samples originated in the United States, Italy and Spain and spanned the acute and convalescent phases of COVID-19. Samples were obtained from the ongoing ImmuneRACE study (first 160 participants) and from approximately 1,200 subjects provided by 6 global collaborators. Where available, HLA class I and class II types were obtained from metadata supplied by the sample provider rather than from assay-based typing. Subjects who had been exposed to COVID-19, were actively infected with it, or had recovered from it provided the deeply sampled blood TCRbeta repertoires that made up the dataset. A freely available public database, intended as a resource for researchers studying the immune response to SARS-CoV-2, is where the repertoires were released. Nearly every sample came with metadata listing a de-identified subject ID, COVID-19 status, age in years and sex. The material from the prospective study consisted of cDNA or gDNA derived from T cells, B-cell-depleted T cells, or PBMCs.

The CDR3 measures 17 amino acids from cysteine to phenylalanine. CDR3 DNA only is kept here, 51 bases in frame from base 1. Sequences LNHNV (CDR1) and YYDKDF (CDR2) are obtained from the germline V gene (reference sequence). V is clipped by 2 bases and J by 6 bases, and the sequence between their germline boundaries is 19 bases long. With regard to this clone: Its antigen remains undetermined. Base qualities are missing; no much larger clone stands one base away.

General study outcomes and caveats: Clinical and demographic metadata were provided uncurated, with the amount varying by source and participant.

The immunoSEQ Assay, a bias-controlled multiplex PCR, was used to amplify TCRbeta CDR3 regions from genomic DNA. The original methods were these. Nucleated cell counts per sample were estimated from amplification of reference gene primers within the assay. To quantify the absolute abundance of each unique TCRbeta CDR3 rearrangement, sequence reads were collapsed and filtered. For each sample, productive Simpson clonality was calculated by taking the square root of Simpson's diversity index across productive rearrangements. Sourced from immuneACCESS, this table was stored by TCRdb with only in-frame sequences that have V and J called. A share of the clones is absent; for the studies checked, an unresolved V gene accounts for under half, and the remainder has no known explanation. V, J and clone size were drawn from that table, and D and trimming were deduced from the DNA. The sample includes about 140,000 clones, with about 87% observed a single time. Clones ranked in the top ten supply over 5% of the sample.

Whole blood was collected in K2EDTA tubes by collaborating institutions according to the institutions' own protocols. Collaborator samples were shipped for TCRbeta analysis as frozen whole blood, isolated PBMCs, or DNA extracted from either sample type. The V gene is TRBV15 and the J gene is TRBJ2-2; a tentative D call is TRBD1 (5 bases match). This TCR was sampled from a human donor in a cohort sampled during active COVID-19. The sequenced sample was peripheral blood. The sequenced DNA: TGTGCCACCAGCAGATCTCAGGGCGCCATACGAGCCGGGGAGCTGTTTTTT. Its product reads: CATSRSQGAIRAGELFF.